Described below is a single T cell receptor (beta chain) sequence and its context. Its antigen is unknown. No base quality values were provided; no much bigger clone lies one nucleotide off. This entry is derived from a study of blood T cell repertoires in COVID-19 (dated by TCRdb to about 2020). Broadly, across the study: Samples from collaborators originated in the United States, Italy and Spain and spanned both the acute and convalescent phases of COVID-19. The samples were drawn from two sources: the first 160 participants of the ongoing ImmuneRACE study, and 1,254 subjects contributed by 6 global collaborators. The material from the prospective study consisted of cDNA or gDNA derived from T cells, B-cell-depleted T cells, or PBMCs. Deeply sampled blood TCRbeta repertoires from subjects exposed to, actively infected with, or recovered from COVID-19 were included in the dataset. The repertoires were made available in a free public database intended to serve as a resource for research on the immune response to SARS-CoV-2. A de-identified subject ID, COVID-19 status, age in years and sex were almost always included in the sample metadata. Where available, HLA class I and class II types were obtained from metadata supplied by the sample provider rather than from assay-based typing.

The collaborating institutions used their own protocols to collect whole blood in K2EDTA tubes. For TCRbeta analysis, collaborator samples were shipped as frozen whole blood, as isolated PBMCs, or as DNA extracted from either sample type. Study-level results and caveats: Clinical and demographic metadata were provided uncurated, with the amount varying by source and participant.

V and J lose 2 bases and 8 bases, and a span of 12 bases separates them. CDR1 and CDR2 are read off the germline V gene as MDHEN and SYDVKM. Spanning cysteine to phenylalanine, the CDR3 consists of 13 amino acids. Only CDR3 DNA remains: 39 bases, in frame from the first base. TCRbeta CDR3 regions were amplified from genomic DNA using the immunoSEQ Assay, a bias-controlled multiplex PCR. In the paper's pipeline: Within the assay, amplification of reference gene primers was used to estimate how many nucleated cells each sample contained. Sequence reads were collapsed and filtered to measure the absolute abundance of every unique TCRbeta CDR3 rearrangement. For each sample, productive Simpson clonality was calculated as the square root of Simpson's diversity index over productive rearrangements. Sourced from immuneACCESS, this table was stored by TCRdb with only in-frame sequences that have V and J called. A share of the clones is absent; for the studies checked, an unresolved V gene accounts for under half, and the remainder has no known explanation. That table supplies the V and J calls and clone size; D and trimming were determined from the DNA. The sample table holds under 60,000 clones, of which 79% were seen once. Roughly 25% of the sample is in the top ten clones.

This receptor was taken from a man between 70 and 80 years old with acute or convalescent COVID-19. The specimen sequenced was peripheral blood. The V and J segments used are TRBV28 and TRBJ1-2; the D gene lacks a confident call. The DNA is TGTGCCAGCAGTTTAGTTTACAGAAGGGGCTACACCTTC. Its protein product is CASSLVYRRGYTF.